A single sample gave rise to the 8 T cell receptor beta chains below, sequenced in a study of OX40 agonist ivuxolimab in advanced cancers. Some clones are missing from TCRdb's copy, which holds only in-frame ones; the method was immunoSEQ multiplex PCR. The sample has some 46,000 clones, approximately 84% seen once. Specimen: CD4+ or CD8+ T cells sorted from blood, collected in a trial of the OX40 agonist ivuxolimab. The receptor source for this set is an adult with an advanced solid tumor such as melanoma, head and neck, liver or kidney cancer.

The chain joins TRBV6-1 to TRBJ1-2, with 7 bases identical to TRBD1. The CDR3 is made up of 14 amino acids. Germline V gives CDR1 MNHNS, CDR2 SASEGT. J lost 8 bases, V lost 4 bases, and 10 bases had no gene match. The CDR3 nucleotides are TGTGCCAGCAGTGCCACACATCAGGGGGGGGGCTACACCTTC. It codes for CASSATHQGGGYTF.

The chain recombines TRBV2 with TRBJ1-1, with 10 nucleotides matching TRBD1. From germline, CDR1 is SNHLY and CDR2 FYNNEI. The CDR3 is 15 residues long. The CDR3 nucleotides are TGTACTACAGGACAGGGGGAATCTTGGTCCACTGAAGCTTTCTTT. Encoded protein: CTTGQGESWSTEAFF.

The chain uses TRBV9 and TRBJ2-5; a weak D match, TRBD1 (5 bases). Trimming took 4 bases from V and 1 from J, leaving 11 bases between them. CDR1 and CDR2 from the germline V gene are SGDLS and YYNGEE. The CDR3 contains 14 residues. CDR3 DNA sequence: TGTGCCAGCAGCCCCACAGGATCCCAAGAGACCCAGTACTTC. Its translation is CASSPTGSQETQYF.

V gene TRBV28 combines with J gene TRBJ2-3; TRBD2 is a possible D gene (6 bases). Germline V gene sequence: CDR1 MDHEN, CDR2 SYDVKM. V lost 5 bases and J 6 bases, leaving 9 bases between the germline ends. The CDR3 is made up of 12 amino acids. The CDR3 DNA is TGTGCCAGCAGTGCGGGGTTGGATACGCAGTATTTT. This codes for CASSAGLDTQYF. The full variable domain, in which reference TRBV28 and TRBJ2-3 provide the parts outside the CDR3, is DVKVTQSSRYLVKRTGEKVFLECVQDMDHENMFWYRQDPGLGLRLIYFSYDVKMKEKGDIPEGYSVSREKKERFSLILESASTNQTSMYLCASSAGLDTQYFGPGTRLTVL.

This clone was counted a few times. V usage is TRBV6-5 and J usage is TRBJ1-3, with no clear D. This CDR3 has 15 residues. The V end was cut by 4 bases, the J end by 0 bases, with 10 bases between. Germline CDR1 and CDR2: MNHEY and SVGAGI. The CDR3 spells CASSFRRLSGNTIYF. CDR3 DNA sequence: TGTGCCAGCAGTTTCAGACGGCTCTCTGGAAACACCATATATTTT.

The chain joins TRBV19 to TRBJ2-2; 8 bases map to TRBD2. The CDR3 loop spans 14 amino acids. The ends lost 8 bases at V and 7 bases at J; junction bases unmatched: 9. Germline assignment: CDR1 LNHDA and CDR2 SQIVND (reference sequence). The CDR3 loop reads CASHSGTGHGELFF. In nucleotides, the CDR3 is TGTGCCAGTCATAGCGGGACTGGTCACGGGGAGCTGTTTTTT.

V usage is TRBV4-1 and J usage is TRBJ2-1, with TRBD2 matching 8 bases. This CDR3 is 17 amino acids long. J was trimmed by 1 base and V by 1 base; bases with no gene match: 6. Germline V gene data show CDR1 as MGHRA and CDR2 as YSYEKL. The CDR3 DNA is TGCGCCAGCAGCCAAGTCGGGCGGGGGGTTTCCTACAATGAGCAGTTCTTC. Amino acid sequence: CASSQVGRGVSYNEQFF.

The rearrangement joins TRBV6-5 to TRBJ1-2; TRBD1 might be the D (5 bases). V lost 6 bases and J lost 4, with 18 bases in between. CDR3 size: 15 residues. CDR1 and CDR2 (germline): MNHEY, SVGAGI. CDR3 DNA sequence: TGTGCCAGCAGCCCTACCAGGGCCCCAAGCTATGGCTACACCTTC. Protein sequence: CASSPTRAPSYGYTF.